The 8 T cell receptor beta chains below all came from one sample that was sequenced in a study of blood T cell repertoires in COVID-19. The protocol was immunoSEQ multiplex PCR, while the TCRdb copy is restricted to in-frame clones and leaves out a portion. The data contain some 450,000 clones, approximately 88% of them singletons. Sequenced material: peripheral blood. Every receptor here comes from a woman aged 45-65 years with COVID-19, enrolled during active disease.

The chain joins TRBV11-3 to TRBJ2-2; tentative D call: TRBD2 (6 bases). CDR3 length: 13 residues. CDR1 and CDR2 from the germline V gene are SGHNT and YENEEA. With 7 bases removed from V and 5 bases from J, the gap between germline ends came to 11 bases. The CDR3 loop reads CASTWGVTGELFF. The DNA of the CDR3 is TGTGCCAGCACCTGGGGGGTTACCGGGGAGCTGTTTTTT.

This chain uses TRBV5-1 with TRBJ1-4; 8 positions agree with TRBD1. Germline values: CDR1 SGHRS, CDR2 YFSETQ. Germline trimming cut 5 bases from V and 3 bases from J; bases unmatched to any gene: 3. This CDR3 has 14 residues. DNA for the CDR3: TGCGCCAGCAGACGGGGACAGGCTAATGAAAAACTGTTTTTT. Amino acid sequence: CASRRGQANEKLFF.

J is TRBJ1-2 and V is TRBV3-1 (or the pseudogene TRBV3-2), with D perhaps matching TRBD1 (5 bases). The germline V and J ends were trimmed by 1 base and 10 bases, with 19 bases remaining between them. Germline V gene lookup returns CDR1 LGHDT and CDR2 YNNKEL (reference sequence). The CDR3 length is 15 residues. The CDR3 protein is CASSQGLPDIGFYTF. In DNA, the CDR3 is TGTGCCAGCAGCCAAGGGCTTCCGGACATCGGGTTCTACACCTTC.

Here the CDR3 reads CASSAYRGLATEAFF. DNA for the CDR3: TGTGCCAGCAGCGCGTACAGGGGGCTGGCCACTGAAGCTTTCTTT. This chain links TRBV5-8 with TRBJ1-1; 9 positions match TRBD1. Germline V gene data show CDR1 as SGHTS and CDR2 as YDEGEE. CDR3 length: 15 residues. V was pared by 4 bases and J by 4 bases, with 8 bases of the junction left unmatched. The full variable domain, in which reference TRBV5-8 and TRBJ1-1 provide the parts outside the CDR3, is EAGVTQSPTHLIKTRGQQATLRCSPISGHTSVYWYQQALGLGLQFLLWYDEGEERNRGNFPPRFSGRQFPNYSSELNVNALELEDSALYLCASSAYRGLATEAFFGQGTRLTVV.

In nucleotides, the CDR3 is TGTGCCAGTAGTCGGGACAGCTCCTACAATGAGCAGTTCTTC. It is translated as CASSRDSSYNEQFF. The chain carries TRBV19 and TRBJ2-1; 7 bases line up with TRBD1. With 5 bases clipped from V and 0 bases from J, the junction kept 1 base outside the gene matches. CDR1 and CDR2 (germline): LNHDA, SQIVND (reference sequence). CDR3 length equals 14 residues.

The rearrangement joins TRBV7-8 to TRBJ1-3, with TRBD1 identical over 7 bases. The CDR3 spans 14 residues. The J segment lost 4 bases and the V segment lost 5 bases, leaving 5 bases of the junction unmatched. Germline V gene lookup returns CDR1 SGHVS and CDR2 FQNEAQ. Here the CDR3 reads CASSVRGVGNTIYF. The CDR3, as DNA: TGTGCCAGCAGCGTCAGGGGGGTAGGAAACACCATATATTTT.

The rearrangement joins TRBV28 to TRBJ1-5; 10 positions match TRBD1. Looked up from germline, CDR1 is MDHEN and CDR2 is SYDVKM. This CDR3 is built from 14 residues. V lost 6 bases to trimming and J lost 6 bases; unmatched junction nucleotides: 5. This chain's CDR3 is CASSRQGAGQPQHF. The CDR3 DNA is TGTGCCAGCAGCCGACAGGGGGCGGGTCAGCCCCAGCATTTT.

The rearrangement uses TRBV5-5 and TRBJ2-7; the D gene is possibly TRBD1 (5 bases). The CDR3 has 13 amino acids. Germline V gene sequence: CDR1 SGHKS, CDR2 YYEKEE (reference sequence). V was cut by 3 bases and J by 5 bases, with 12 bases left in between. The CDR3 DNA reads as TGTGCCAGCAGCTCACAAGGGGTGCACGAGCAGTACTTC. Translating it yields CASSSQGVHEQYF. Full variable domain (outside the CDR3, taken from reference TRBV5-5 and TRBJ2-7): DAGVTQSPTHLIKTRGQQVTLRCSPISGHKSVSWYQQVLGQGPQFIFQYYEKEERGRGNFPDRFSARQFPNYSSELNVNALLLGDSALYLCASSSQGVHEQYFGPGTRLTVT.